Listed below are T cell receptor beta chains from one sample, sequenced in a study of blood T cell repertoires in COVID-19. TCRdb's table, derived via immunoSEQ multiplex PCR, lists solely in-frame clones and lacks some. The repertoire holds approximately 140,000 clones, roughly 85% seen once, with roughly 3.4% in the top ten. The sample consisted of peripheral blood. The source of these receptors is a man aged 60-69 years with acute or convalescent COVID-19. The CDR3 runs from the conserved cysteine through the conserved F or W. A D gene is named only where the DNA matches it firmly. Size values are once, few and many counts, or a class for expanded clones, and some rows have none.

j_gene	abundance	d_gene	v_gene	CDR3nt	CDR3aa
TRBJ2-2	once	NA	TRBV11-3	TGTGCCAGCAGCTTTACTACGACCGGGGAGCTGTTTTTT	CASSFTTTGELFF
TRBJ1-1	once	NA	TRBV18	TGTGCCAGCTCACCGATTAGTGACACTGAAGCTTTCTTT	CASSPISDTEAFF
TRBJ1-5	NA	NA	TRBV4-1	TGCGCCAGCAGCCAAGGAGGGCATCAGCCCCAGCATTTT	CASSQGGHQPQHF
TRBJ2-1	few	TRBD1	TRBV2	TGTGCTTTCTTAGCCGGGACAGGGCTAAACAATGAGCAGTTCTTC	CAFLAGTGLNNEQFF
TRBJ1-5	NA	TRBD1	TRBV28	TGTGCCAGCAGCAGGGACAGGGTCCAGCCCCAGCATTTT	CASSRDRVQPQHF
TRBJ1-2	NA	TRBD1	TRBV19	TGTGCCAGTAGTATAACTGGGACAGGGGACTATGGCTACACCTTC	CASSITGTGDYGYTF
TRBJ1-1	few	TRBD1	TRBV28	TGTGCCAGCATGAGGACAGGGGTGAACACTGAAGCTTTCTTT	CASMRTGVNTEAFF
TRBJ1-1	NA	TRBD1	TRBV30	TGTGCCTGGAGTGCGGGACAGGGACTGGGAGCTTTCTTT	CAWSAGQGLGAFF
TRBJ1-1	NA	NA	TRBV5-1	TGCGCCAGCAGAGGGGCACTTGCCATGAACACTGAAGCTTTCTTT	CASRGALAMNTEAFF
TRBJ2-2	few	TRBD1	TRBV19	TGTGCCAGTAGTAAGGGACAGGGAGTGGGGACCGGGGAGCTGTTTTTT	CASSKGQGVGTGELFF
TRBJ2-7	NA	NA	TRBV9	TGTGCCAGCAGCGCCCCGGGGGGCGGGAGCTCCTACGAGCAGTACTTC	CASSAPGGGSSYEQYF
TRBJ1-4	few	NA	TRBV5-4	TGTGCCAGCAGCTTGGGGGGCTTTCACAATGAAAAACTGTTTTTT	CASSLGGFHNEKLFF
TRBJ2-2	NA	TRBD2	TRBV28	TGTGCCAGCAGTTCCGGGAGGAGCACCGGGGAGCTGTTTTTT	CASSSGRSTGELFF
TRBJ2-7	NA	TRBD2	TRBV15	TGTGCCACCAGCGAGACCGCCCCCACTAGCGGGAGTTGGAACGAGCAGTACTTC	CATSETAPTSGSWNEQYF
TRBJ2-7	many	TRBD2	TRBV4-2	TGTGCCAGCAGCGCGCTACTAGCGGGAGACTACGAGCAGTACTTC	CASSALLAGDYEQYF
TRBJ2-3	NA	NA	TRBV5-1	TGCGCCAGCAGCCGAGGGGTCGGGGGGCCAGATACGCAGTATTTT	CASSRGVGGPDTQYF
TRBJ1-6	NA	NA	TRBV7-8	TGTGCCAGCAGCTCAGACAGAGAATCACCCCTCCACTTT	CASSSDRESPLHF
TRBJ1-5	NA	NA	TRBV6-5	TGTGCCAGCACCCCTGGTGCGGGTGTTCAGCCCCAGCATTTT	CASTPGAGVQPQHF
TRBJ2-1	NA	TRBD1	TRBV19	TGTGCCAGTAGTATACCCACCGGGACAGGGGGCAATGAGCAGTTCTTC	CASSIPTGTGGNEQFF
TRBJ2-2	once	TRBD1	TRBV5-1	TGCGCCACTAGGACAGGGCCCACCGGGGAGCTGTTTTTT	CATRTGPTGELFF
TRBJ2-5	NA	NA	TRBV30	TGTGCCTGGAGTCTCTTCCGGGAGCCGGAGACCCAGTACTTC	CAWSLFREPETQYF
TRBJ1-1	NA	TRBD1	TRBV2	TGTGCCAGCAGACAGGGGGCGCGGGGCACTGAAGCTTTCTTT	CASRQGARGTEAFF
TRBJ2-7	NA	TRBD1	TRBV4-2	TGTGCCAGCAGCCTAGAGGATCCGGGACAGGGCTTCGTCGAGCAGTACTTC	CASSLEDPGQGFVEQYF
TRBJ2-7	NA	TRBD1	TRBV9	TGTGCCAGCAGCGTAGCTTTCCAGGGGGCCTACGAGCAGTACTTC	CASSVAFQGAYEQYF
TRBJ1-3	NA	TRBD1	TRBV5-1	TGCGCCAGCAGCTCGGGACAGTTAGGATCTGGAAACACCATATATTTT	CASSSGQLGSGNTIYF
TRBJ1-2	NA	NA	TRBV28	TGTGCCAGCAGCCCCGGGGGGGCGGGAGGCTATGGCTACACCTTC	CASSPGGAGGYGYTF
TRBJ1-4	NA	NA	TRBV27	TGTGCCAGCAGTCCCCAGGGGTTGTACACAAAACTGTTTTTT	CASSPQGLYTKLFF
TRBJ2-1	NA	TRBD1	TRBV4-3	TGCGCCAGCAGCCAATCTAAGGGACAGAACCGGTTCTTC	CASSQSKGQNRFF
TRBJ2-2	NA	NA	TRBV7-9	TGTGCCAGCAGGTTAAATAGAGACAGCCGGACCGGGGAGCTGTTTTTT	CASRLNRDSRTGELFF
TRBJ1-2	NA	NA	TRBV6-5	TGTGCCAGCAGTTATGCCGGGTGGGGCTACACCTTC	CASSYAGWGYTF
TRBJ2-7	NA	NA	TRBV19	TGTGCCAGTAAACGGACATCGGTCTCCTACGAGCAGTACTTC	CASKRTSVSYEQYF
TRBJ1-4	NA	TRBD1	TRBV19	TGTGCCAGTAGTATCGGGACAGGGGGTAATGAAAAACTGTTTTTT	CASSIGTGGNEKLFF
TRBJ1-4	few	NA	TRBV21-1	TGTGCCAGCAGCACCCCCATACTAGGAGAAAAACTGTTTTTT	CASSTPILGEKLFF